One T cell receptor beta chain is described in this entry. Time point of the sample: after neoadjuvant nivolumab, at surgical resection. The data were taken from a study of neoadjuvant anti-PD-1 for oral cavity cancer. Measured with immunoSEQ multiplex PCR; TCRdb has only the in-frame clones, and not every one. Found here are about 72,000 clones, approximately 85% of them singletons; the top ten hold less than 4%. V gave up 5 bases and J gave up 5 bases; unmatched junction bases: 8. The germline CDR1 and CDR2 sequences are SEHNR and FQNEAQ (reference sequence). The CDR3 contains 15 residues. The genes are TRBV7-9 and TRBJ2-1; the match to TRBD2 covers 8 bases. This sample comprised PBMCs, obtained after nivolumab (anti-PD-1) treatment. This receptor was obtained from a person aged 35 to 85 with oral cavity squamous cell carcinoma. CDR3 nucleotides: TGTGCCAGCAGCCCGGCGGGACTAGTTGACAATGAGCAGTTCTTC. This sequence encodes CASSPAGLVDNEQFF.